Listed below are T cell receptor beta chains from one sample, sequenced in a study of shared clonotypes between healthy human individuals. TCRdb's copy holds only in-frame clones and misses some; the assay was immunoSEQ multiplex PCR. Of a few million clones in the sample, approximately 93% were seen once. Source material: naive CD4+ T cells from PBMCs. The receptors were sampled from a man in his late teens or twenties in good health. Some clones in this sample may be carry-over from other donors' samples. CDR3s include the opening cysteine and the closing phenylalanine or tryptophan. D genes are given only for firm matches. A row's size may be missing; if present it is once, few, many or a size class.

abundance	d_gene	v_gene	j_gene	CDR3nt	CDR3aa
-	-	TRBV28	TRBJ2-5	TGTGCCAGCAGTTTAAGGACTCCGGGGACCCAGTACTTC	CASSLRTPGTQYF
-	-	TRBV7-8	TRBJ2-7	TGTGCCAGCAGTGCGGGCACCCCGAGCTCCTACGAGCAGTACTTC	CASSAGTPSSYEQYF
-	TRBD1	TRBV18	TRBJ2-7	TGTGCCAGCTCACCGGGACAGGGTAGCTACGAGCAGTACTTC	CASSPGQGSYEQYF
few	-	TRBV10-1	TRBJ2-7	TGCGCCAGCAGTGGCGAGGGGTTCCCTCGGGAGCAGTACTTC	CASSGEGFPREQYF
few	-	TRBV7-9	TRBJ1-3	TGTGCCAGCAGCCAGCCCCGAAACACCATATATTTT	CASSQPRNTIYF
once	-	TRBV10-3	TRBJ1-1	TGTGCCATCAGCCGAAAGAACACTGAAGCTTTCTTT	CAISRKNTEAFF
-	TRBD2	TRBV9	TRBJ2-3	TGTGCCAGCAGCGTATCACTAGCGGGAGGAACTAATACGCAGTATTTT	CASSVSLAGGTNTQYF
-	-	TRBV4-1	TRBJ2-7	TGCGCCAGCAGTCGCGGACAGTCGGGCTCCTACGAGCAGTACTTC	CASSRGQSGSYEQYF
-	TRBD2	TRBV7-9	TRBJ2-7	TGTGCCAGCGGATCACTAGCGGGAGCCTACGAGCAGTACTTC	CASGSLAGAYEQYF
-	TRBD2	TRBV18	TRBJ2-1	TGTGCCAGCTCCCAGACTAGCGGGATCTACAATGAGCAGTTCTTC	CASSQTSGIYNEQFF
-	TRBD1	TRBV5-4	TRBJ1-2	TGTGCCAGCAAAAGGGGGGCAGGGGGTTATGGCTACACCTTC	CASKRGAGGYGYTF
-	TRBD2	TRBV6-6	TRBJ2-2	TGTGCCAGCCTTCCTCCAGCGGGAGCACGGACCGGGGAGCTGTTTTTT	CASLPPAGARTGELFF
-	-	TRBV19	TRBJ1-2	TGTGCCACCCGGCGGGAGCCCCTTAACTATGGCTACACCTTC	CATRREPLNYGYTF
-	-	TRBV7-3	TRBJ2-2	TGTGCCAGCAGCTTAAGGGGTGATACTGGGGAGCTGTTTTTT	CASSLRGDTGELFF
-	-	TRBV9	TRBJ2-7	TGTGCCAGCACCAAGGGGCCCCTTACTTGGGAGCAGTACTTC	CASTKGPLTWEQYF
-	-	TRBV19	TRBJ2-7	TGTGCCAGTAGTATAGTGGTCAGCTCCTCCTACGAGCAGTACTTC	CASSIVVSSSYEQYF
-	TRBD1	TRBV6-5	TRBJ2-7	TGTGCCAGCAGTTCGGGGACAGCATCCGACTACGAGCAGTACTTC	CASSSGTASDYEQYF
-	-	TRBV14	TRBJ2-3	TGTGCCAGCTCCTTGGGGGATACGCAGTATTTT	CASSLGDTQYF
-	-	TRBV6-1	TRBJ1-5	TGTGCCAGCAGTGCCCTCCTCCAGCCCCAGCATTTT	CASSALLQPQHF
-	TRBD2	TRBV6-6	TRBJ2-7	TGTGCCAGCAGTTACGGGACTAGCGGTAGCTCCTACGAGCAGTACTTC	CASSYGTSGSSYEQYF
-	-	TRBV9	TRBJ2-2	TGTGCCAGCAGCGTAGCTCGGCCGTCGAACACCGGGGAGCTGTTTTTT	CASSVARPSNTGELFF
-	-	TRBV2	TRBJ2-1	TGTGCCAGCAGATATTCCTACAATGAGCAGTTCTTC	CASRYSYNEQFF
once	-	TRBV4-2	TRBJ1-4	TGTGCCAGCAGCCAAGATCTTGGCGGGGGGCGTGATGAAAAACTGTTTTTT	CASSQDLGGGRDEKLFF
-	TRBD2	TRBV5-1	TRBJ2-1	TGCGCCAGCAGTAAGGGACTAGCGGGAGTCCAGGAATCCTACAATGAGCAGTTCTTC	CASSKGLAGVQESYNEQFF
-	-	TRBV6-5	TRBJ2-7	TGTGCCAGCAGTGCTTCCGGACTACCCTACTACGAGCAGTACTTC	CASSASGLPYYEQYF
-	TRBD1	TRBV5-6	TRBJ2-1	TGTGCCAGCAGCTTGGCAGGTCTTCGAGGACAGGGGTTCTACAATGAGCAGTTCTTC	CASSLAGLRGQGFYNEQFF
-	TRBD2	TRBV14	TRBJ2-1	TGTGCCAGCAGCCAAGATGCTAGCGGTACCTCCTACAATGAGCAGTTCTTC	CASSQDASGTSYNEQFF
-	TRBD1	TRBV6-1	TRBJ1-2	TGTGCCAGCAGCAGTCCCGGGACAGGGAACTATGGCTACACCTTC	CASSSPGTGNYGYTF
-	-	TRBV6-5	TRBJ1-1	TGTGCCAGCAGTAATGGACCGCTCTGGGCTTTCTTT	CASSNGPLWAFF
few	-	TRBV29-1	TRBJ1-1	TGCAGCGTTGCCCGACTTGATGAAGCTTTCTTT	CSVARLDEAFF
-	TRBD2	TRBV9	TRBJ2-1	TGTGCCAGCAGCCTGACGCTTACTAGCGGGAGGCGCGATGAGCAGTTCTTC	CASSLTLTSGRRDEQFF
-	-	TRBV7-3	TRBJ2-6	TGTGCCAGCAGCTCGTCTGGGGCCAACGTCCTGACTTTC	CASSSSGANVLTF
-	TRBD1	TRBV18	TRBJ1-2	TGTGCCAGCTCGCCGGGACAGGGTATCGGCTATGGCTACACCTTC	CASSPGQGIGYGYTF
once	-	TRBV5-1	TRBJ1-2	TGCGCCAGCAGCTTGGAGTCGGGCGTCTATGGCTACACCTTC	CASSLESGVYGYTF
-	-	TRBV5-4	TRBJ1-4	TGTGCCAGCAGCTCAGAGACCGTCTCTAAACTGTTTTTT	CASSSETVSKLFF
-	-	TRBV7-6	TRBJ1-5	TGTGCCAGCAGCTTAACTGAGTATAGCAATCAGCCCCAGCATTTT	CASSLTEYSNQPQHF
-	TRBD1	TRBV11-2	TRBJ1-1	TGTGCCAGCAGCCAACAGGGGTTCCGCACTGAAGCTTTCTTT	CASSQQGFRTEAFF
-	-	TRBV9	TRBJ1-1	TGTGCCAGCAGCGTAGAAGACAGAGAAGCTTTCTTT	CASSVEDREAFF
-	-	TRBV29-1	TRBJ2-1	TGCAGCGTTGGGGGGCAGAGCTCCTACAATGAGCAGTTCTTC	CSVGGQSSYNEQFF
-	TRBD1	TRBV9	TRBJ1-2	TGTGCCAGCAGCCCAGAGGTGACAGGGGTGGCTGGCTACACCTTC	CASSPEVTGVAGYTF
-	-	TRBV28	TRBJ2-1	TGTGCCAGCAGTTCTCGCGGGGCAGGGCGAAACAATGAGCAGTTCTTC	CASSSRGAGRNNEQFF
-	TRBD2	TRBV11-3	TRBJ2-7	TGTGCCAGCAGCTTAGGGTCAGCGGGGACCTACGAGCAGTACTTC	CASSLGSAGTYEQYF
-	-	TRBV10-1	TRBJ2-1	TGCGCCAGCAGTGGGCCGGACAGGGCAAATAGCGGGGGCCGAAACTACAATGAGCAGTTCTTC	CASSGPDRANSGGRNYNEQFF
-	-	TRBV11-2	TRBJ2-2	TGTGCCAGCAGCTTAGTTGGGAACACCGGGGAGCTGTTTTTT	CASSLVGNTGELFF
-	-	TRBV7-8	TRBJ2-7	TGTGCCAGCAGCTTAACACCGGACCCTTACGAGCAGTACTTC	CASSLTPDPYEQYF
-	TRBD2	TRBV28	TRBJ2-5	TGTGCCAGCAACCCTGGACTAGCGGGAGGTGGAGAGACCCAGTACTTC	CASNPGLAGGGETQYF
-	TRBD1	TRBV4-1	TRBJ1-4	TGCGCCAGCAGCCTTGTCGACAGGGGATATGAAAAACTGTTTTTT	CASSLVDRGYEKLFF
-	-	TRBV29-1	TRBJ1-2	TGCAGCGTTGGTTTTGCAGCGACAGCTAACTATGGCTACACCTTC	CSVGFAATANYGYTF
-	TRBD2	TRBV30	TRBJ2-1	TGTGCCTGGACTAGCGGGAACAATGAGCAGTTCTTC	CAWTSGNNEQFF
-	TRBD1	TRBV15	TRBJ2-5	TGTGCCACCGACAGGGTGGCCCAGTACTTC	CATDRVAQYF
-	TRBD1	TRBV4-1	TRBJ2-7	TGCGCCAGCAGCCAAGCACAGGGGGCTTCTTACGAGCAGTACTTC	CASSQAQGASYEQYF
-	-	TRBV21-1	TRBJ1-5	TGTGCCAGCAGCGGGCCGCGCGAGTCGGTTCAGCCCCAGCATTTT	CASSGPRESVQPQHF
few	-	TRBV19	TRBJ1-5	TGTGCCAGTAGTATGTCCGGACAAACCAATCAGCCCCAGCATTTT	CASSMSGQTNQPQHF
once	TRBD1	TRBV5-1	TRBJ1-1	TGCGCCAGCAGCTTAACACAGGGGGGCACTGAAGCTTTCTTT	CASSLTQGGTEAFF
-	TRBD2	TRBV27	TRBJ2-3	TGTGCCAGCACCAAAGTAGGGTGGCCTAGCGGGTTTAGCACAGATACGCAGTATTTT	CASTKVGWPSGFSTDTQYF
-	-	TRBV15	TRBJ2-5	TGTGCCACCAGCAGAGATCTTCTGGGAAAGACCCAGTACTTC	CATSRDLLGKTQYF
-	-	TRBV5-1	TRBJ1-2	TGCGCCAGCTCGGACGCAGCGTGGGGCTACACCTTC	CASSDAAWGYTF